A single T cell receptor (beta chain) is shown here with its context. This CDR3 region has 13 residues. Germline V gives CDR1 LNHDA, CDR2 SQIVND (reference sequence). Trimming shortened V by 6 bases and J by 3 bases, and 10 bases separated the two germline ends. TCRdb's table, derived via immunoSEQ multiplex PCR, lists solely in-frame clones and lacks some. Of under 50,000 clones in the sample, around 94% were seen once. This sample was taken from a study of T cell changes during pregnancy in multiple sclerosis. The sequence was collected from a female donor in good health, enrolled as a control in a pregnancy study. Sequenced material: CD4+ T cells from peripheral blood mononuclear cells, taken in the second trimester of pregnancy. The chain is built from TRBV19 and TRBJ2-3; no definite D call. The CDR3 region is CASSFLATDTQYF. DNA for the CDR3: TGTGCCAGTAGCTTCCTCGCGACAGATACGCAGTATTTT.